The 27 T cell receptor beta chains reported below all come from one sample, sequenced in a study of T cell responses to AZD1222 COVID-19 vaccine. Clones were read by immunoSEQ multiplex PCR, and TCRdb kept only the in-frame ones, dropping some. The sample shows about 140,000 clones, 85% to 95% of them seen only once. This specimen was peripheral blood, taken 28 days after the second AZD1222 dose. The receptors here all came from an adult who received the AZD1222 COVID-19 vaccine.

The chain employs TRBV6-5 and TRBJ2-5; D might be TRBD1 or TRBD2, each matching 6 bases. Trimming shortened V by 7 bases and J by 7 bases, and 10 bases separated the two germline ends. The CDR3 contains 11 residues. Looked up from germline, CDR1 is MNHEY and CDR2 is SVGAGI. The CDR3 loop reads CASKGEVTQYF. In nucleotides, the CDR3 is TGTGCCAGCAAGGGGGAGGTGACCCAGTACTTC.

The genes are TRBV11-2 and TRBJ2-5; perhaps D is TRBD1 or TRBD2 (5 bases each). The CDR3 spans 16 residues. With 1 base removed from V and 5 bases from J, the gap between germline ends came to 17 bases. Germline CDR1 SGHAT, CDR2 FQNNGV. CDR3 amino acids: CASSLGVGTGRETQYF. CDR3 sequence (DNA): TGTGCCAGCAGCTTAGGGGTGGGGACCGGCCGGGAGACCCAGTACTTC.

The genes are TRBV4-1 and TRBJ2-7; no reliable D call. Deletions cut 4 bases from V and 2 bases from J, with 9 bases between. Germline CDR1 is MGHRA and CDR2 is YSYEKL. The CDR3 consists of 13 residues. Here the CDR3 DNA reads TGCGCCAGCAGCCCGAATACAGCCTACGAGCAGTACTTC. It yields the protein CASSPNTAYEQYF.

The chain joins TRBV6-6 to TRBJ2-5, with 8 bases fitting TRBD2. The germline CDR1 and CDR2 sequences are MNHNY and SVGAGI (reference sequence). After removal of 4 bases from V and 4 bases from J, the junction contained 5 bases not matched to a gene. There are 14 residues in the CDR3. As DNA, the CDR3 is TGTGCCAGCAGTTTCTCGGGGGGGGTAGAGACCCAGTACTTC. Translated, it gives CASSFSGGVETQYF.

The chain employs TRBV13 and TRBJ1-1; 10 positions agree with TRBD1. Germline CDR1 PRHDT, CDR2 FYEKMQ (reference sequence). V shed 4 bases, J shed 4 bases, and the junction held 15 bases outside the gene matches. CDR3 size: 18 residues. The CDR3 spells CASSSGQGVAPGGTEAFF. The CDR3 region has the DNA TGTGCCAGCAGCTCCGGACAGGGGGTCGCCCCTGGAGGCACTGAAGCTTTCTTT.

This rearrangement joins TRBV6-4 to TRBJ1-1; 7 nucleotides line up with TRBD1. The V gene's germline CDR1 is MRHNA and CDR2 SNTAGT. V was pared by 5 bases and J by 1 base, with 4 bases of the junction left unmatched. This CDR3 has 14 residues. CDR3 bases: TGTGCCAGCAGTACCGGGACAGAGAACACTGAAGCTTTCTTT. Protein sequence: CASSTGTENTEAFF.

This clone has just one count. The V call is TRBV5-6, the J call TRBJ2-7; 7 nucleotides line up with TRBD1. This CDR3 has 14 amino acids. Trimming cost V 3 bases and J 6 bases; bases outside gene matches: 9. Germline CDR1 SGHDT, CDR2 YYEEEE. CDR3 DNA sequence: TGTGCCAGCAGCTCGTCCGGGACAGAGAGCGAGCAGTACTTC. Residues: CASSSSGTESEQYF.

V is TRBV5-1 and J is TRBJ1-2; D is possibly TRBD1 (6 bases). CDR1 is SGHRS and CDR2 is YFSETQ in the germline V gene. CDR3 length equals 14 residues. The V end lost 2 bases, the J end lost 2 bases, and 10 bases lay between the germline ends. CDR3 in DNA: TGCGCCAGCAGCTTACCGGGACAAAACTATGGCTACACCTTC. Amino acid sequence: CASSLPGQNYGYTF.

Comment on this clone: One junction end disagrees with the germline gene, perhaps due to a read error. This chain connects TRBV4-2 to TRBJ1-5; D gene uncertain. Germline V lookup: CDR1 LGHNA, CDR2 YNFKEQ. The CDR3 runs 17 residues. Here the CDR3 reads CASSQDWSGPKNRPQHF. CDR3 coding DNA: TGTGCCAGCAGCCAAGATTGGAGTGGGCCCAAGAATCGGCCCCAGCATTTT.

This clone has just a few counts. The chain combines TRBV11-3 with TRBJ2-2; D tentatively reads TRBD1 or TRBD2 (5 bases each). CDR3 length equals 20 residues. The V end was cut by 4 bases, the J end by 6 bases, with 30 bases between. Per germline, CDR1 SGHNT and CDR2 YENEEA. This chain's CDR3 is CASSYPLDRDQRRDAGELFF. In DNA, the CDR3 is TGTGCCAGCAGCTACCCCCTTGACCGGGACCAAAGACGAGATGCCGGGGAGCTGTTTTTT.

In nucleotides, the CDR3 is TGTGCCAGCAGTTACACGGGACAGTGGGGAGATACGCAGTATTTT. Its translation is CASSYTGQWGDTQYF. The chain uses TRBV6-5 and TRBJ2-3; 7 nucleotides match TRBD1. V trimming: 2 bases; J trimming: 5 bases; junction bases outside the gene matches: 7. The CDR3 consists of 15 residues. Germline V gene sequence: CDR1 MNHEY, CDR2 SVGAGI.

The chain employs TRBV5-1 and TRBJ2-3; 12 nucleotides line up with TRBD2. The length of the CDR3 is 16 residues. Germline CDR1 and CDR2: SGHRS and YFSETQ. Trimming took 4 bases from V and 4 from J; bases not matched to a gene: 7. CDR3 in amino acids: CASSLSSGGAADTQYF. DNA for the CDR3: TGCGCCAGCAGCCTGTCTAGCGGGGGGGCGGCAGATACGCAGTATTTT.

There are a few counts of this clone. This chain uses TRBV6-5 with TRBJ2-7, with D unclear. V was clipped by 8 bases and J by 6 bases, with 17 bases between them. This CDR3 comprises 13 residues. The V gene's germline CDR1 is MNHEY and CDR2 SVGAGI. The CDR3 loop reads CASGIGSPSEQYF. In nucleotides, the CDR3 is TGTGCCAGCGGGATTGGATCGCCCTCCGAGCAGTACTTC.

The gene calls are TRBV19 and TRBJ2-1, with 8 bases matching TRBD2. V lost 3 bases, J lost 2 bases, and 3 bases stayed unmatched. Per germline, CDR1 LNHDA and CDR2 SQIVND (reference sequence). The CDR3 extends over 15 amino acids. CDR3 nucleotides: TGTGCCAGTAGTATGATTAGCGGGACCTACAATGAGCAGTTCTTC. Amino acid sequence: CASSMISGTYNEQFF.

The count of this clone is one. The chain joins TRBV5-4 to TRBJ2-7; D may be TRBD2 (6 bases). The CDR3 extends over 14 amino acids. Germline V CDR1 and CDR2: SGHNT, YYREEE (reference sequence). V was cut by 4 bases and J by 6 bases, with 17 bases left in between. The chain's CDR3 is CASSLGLSPLEQYF. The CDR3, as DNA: TGTGCCAGCAGCCTGGGACTCTCCCCCCTCGAGCAGTACTTC.

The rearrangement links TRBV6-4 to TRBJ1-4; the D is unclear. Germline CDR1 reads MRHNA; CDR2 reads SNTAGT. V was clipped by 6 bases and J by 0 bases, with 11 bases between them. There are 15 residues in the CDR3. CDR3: CASSPFPATNEKLFF. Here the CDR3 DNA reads TGTGCCAGCAGCCCATTCCCGGCAACTAATGAAAAACTGTTTTTT.

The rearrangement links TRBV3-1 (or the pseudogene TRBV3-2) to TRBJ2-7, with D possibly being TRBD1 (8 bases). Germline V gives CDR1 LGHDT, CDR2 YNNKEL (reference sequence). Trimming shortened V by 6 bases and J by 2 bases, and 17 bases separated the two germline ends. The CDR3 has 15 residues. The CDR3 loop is CASRTRGREPYEQYF. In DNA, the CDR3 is TGTGCCAGCAGGACCAGGGGGCGGGAGCCCTACGAGCAGTACTTC.

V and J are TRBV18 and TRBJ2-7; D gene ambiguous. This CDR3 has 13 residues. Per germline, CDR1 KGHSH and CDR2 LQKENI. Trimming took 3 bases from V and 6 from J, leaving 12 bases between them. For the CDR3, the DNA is TGTGCCAGCTCACCCATTAGCTTGGGCGAGCAGTACTTC. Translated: CASSPISLGEQYF.

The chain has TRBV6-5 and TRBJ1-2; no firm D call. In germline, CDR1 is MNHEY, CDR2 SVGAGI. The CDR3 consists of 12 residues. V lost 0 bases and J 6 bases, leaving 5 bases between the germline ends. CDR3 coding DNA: TGTGCCAGCAGTTACTCGGGCGATGGCTACACCTTC. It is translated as CASSYSGDGYTF.

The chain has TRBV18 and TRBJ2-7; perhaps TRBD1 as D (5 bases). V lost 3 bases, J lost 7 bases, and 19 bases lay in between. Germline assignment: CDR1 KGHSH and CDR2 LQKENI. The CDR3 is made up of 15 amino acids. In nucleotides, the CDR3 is TGTGCCAGCTCACCGGACATCGCGTTCGGTGGGGAGCAGTACTTC. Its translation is CASSPDIAFGGEQYF.

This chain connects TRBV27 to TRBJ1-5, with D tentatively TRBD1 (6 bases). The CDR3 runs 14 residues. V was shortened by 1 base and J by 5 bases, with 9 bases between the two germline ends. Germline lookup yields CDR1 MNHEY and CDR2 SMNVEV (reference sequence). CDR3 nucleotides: TGTGCCAGCAGTTTATGGGGGGCCGATCAGCCCCAGCATTTT. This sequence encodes CASSLWGADQPQHF.

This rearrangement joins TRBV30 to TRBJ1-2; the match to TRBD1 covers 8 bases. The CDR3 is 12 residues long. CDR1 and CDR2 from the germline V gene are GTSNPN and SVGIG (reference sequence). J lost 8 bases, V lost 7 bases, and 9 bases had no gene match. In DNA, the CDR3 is TGTGCCTTGACCAGGGGGCCTGGGGGCTACACCTTC. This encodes CALTRGPGGYTF.

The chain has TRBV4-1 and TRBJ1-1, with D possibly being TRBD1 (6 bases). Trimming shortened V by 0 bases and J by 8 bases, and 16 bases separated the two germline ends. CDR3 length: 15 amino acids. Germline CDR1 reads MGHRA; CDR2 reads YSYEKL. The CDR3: CASSQDRQEVREAFF. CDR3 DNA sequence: TGCGCCAGCAGCCAAGACCGACAGGAAGTCCGAGAAGCTTTCTTT.

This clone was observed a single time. The CDR3 region has the DNA TGCGCCAGCAGCCTGGGACTGGGGAGCACAGATACGCAGTATTTT. Protein product: CASSLGLGSTDTQYF. The V and J genes are TRBV5-1 and TRBJ2-3; TRBD2 is a possible D gene (6 bases). This CDR3 contains 15 residues. V gave up 4 bases and J gave up 0 bases, with 12 bases separating them. Germline CDR1 reads SGHRS; CDR2 reads YFSETQ. The whole variable domain, filled in from reference TRBV5-1 and TRBJ2-3, reads KAGVTQTPRYLIKTRGQQVTLSCSPISGHRSVSWYQQTPGQGLQFLFEYFSETQRNKGNFPGRFSGRQFSNSRSEMNVSTLELGDSALYLCASSLGLGSTDTQYFGPGTRLTVL.

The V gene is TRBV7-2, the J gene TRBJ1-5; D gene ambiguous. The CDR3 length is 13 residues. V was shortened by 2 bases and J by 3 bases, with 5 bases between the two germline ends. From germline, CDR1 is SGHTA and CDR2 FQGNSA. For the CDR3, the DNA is TGTGCCAGCAGCTTAAACTTCAATCAGCCCCAGCATTTT. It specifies CASSLNFNQPQHF.

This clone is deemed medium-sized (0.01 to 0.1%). DNA for the CDR3: TGTGCCAGCAGCTTAGCGGAGGGGAGTGCTGAAGCTTTCTTT. This gives the protein CASSLAEGSAEAFF. The chain combines TRBV7-6 with TRBJ1-1, with TRBD1 as a possible D gene (5 bases). This CDR3 region has 14 residues. V lost 0 bases to trimming and J lost 6 bases, with 11 bases between them. The germline V gene encodes CDR1 SGHVS and CDR2 FNYEAQ. Together with reference TRBV7-6 and TRBJ1-1, the CDR3 gives the full variable domain: GAGVSQSPRYKVTKRGQDVALRCDPISGHVSLYWYRQALGQGPEFLTYFNYEAQQDKSGLPNDRFSAERPEGSISTLTIQRTEQRDSAMYRCASSLAEGSAEAFFGQGTRLTVV.

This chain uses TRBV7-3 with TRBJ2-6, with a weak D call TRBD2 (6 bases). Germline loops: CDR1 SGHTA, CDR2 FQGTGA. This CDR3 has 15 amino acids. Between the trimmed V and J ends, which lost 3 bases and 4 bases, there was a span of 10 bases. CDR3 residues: CASSFGGAGANVLTF. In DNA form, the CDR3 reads TGTGCCAGCAGCTTTGGAGGGGCCGGGGCCAACGTCCTGACTTTC.